A selection of T cell receptor beta chains follows, all from one sample in a study of blood T cell repertoires in COVID-19. Method: immunoSEQ multiplex PCR; TCRdb's copy keeps in-frame clones and lacks some. The sample contains around 89,000 clones, approximately 88% of which appear only once. The sequencing sample was made of peripheral blood. These receptors came from a man between 60 and 75 years old with acute or convalescent COVID-19. CDR3s include the opening cysteine and the closing phenylalanine or tryptophan.

v_gene	CDR3aa
TRBV3-1/TRBV3-2	CASTQRAGELFF
TRBV13	CASSSQGLGPGNTIYF
TRBV2	CASSVWEIGETQYF
TRBV7-9	CASSSFRDRVGEQFF
TRBV5-1	CASSRALAASDTQYF
TRBV3-1/TRBV3-2	CASSQADRGLEKLFF
TRBV27	CASSLTGGWREKLFF
TRBV30	CAWSEGPGTPGYNEQFF
TRBV9	CASSNSGTLYETQYF
TRBV6-1	CASSEAGNGYTF
TRBV7-9	CASSPGGGNIQYF
TRBV6-6	CASNKRDRGLSGEQYF
TRBV6-5	CASITRGPLYEQYF
TRBV4-1	CASSYSQRGTGELFF
TRBV4-1	CASSSTGIGSGANVLTF
TRBV24-1	CATTQTDRGLDEQYF
TRBV10-3	CAIRGGGPTGELFF
TRBV5-6	CASSLRTSGASTDTQYF
TRBV4-1	CASSQAYSGVGEKLFF
TRBV9	CASSAGTGDSEKLFF
TRBV3-1/TRBV3-2	CASSQESGQSTGELFF
TRBV7-8	CASSLGGTGLEQYF
TRBV7-7	CASSLAGADTQYF
TRBV6-5	CASRRQRSYEQYF
TRBV15	CATSRDQTVKKFF
TRBV7-8	CASSLDRSEQYF
TRBV19	CASSMMAGGPNEQFF
TRBV5-3	CARSRGQGGHEQYF
TRBV19	CASIGGQGGLTPLHF
TRBV7-7	CASSLIAGVDTGELFF
TRBV24-1	CATTDSRGFSYNEQFF
TRBV4-1	CASSQMTSGSDYEQYF
TRBV5-1	CASSLVEGRVNEKLFF
TRBV11-2	CASNLGRGAPKDIQYF
TRBV19	CASSIRGDTIYF
TRBV29-1	CSVSGYSGGNDGYTF
TRBV12-3/TRBV12-4	CASGWTDTQYF
TRBV30	CAWSHRGNEKLFF
TRBV10-1	CASIPGGNEQFF
TRBV19	CASSDWDRASPGQETQYF
TRBV9	CASSVGGTASYEQYF
TRBV30	CAWSGEALSNYGYTF
TRBV5-1	CASTSHINGVDTEAFF
TRBV10-3	CAISESMQANQPQHF
TRBV19	CASIPQGRSNQPQHF
TRBV27	CASSFDRSSYNEQFF
TRBV9	CASSVHSNQPQHF
TRBV12-3/TRBV12-4	CASSITTNEKLFF
TRBV7-9	CASSLQGVNSPLHF
TRBV12-3/TRBV12-4	CASNKQGSYEQYF
TRBV18	CASTTLGTSATDTQYF
TRBV6-1	CASRGQVGNQPQHF
TRBV10-1	CAIRRQVVRNGYTF
TRBV11-2	CASSLVAGSVGNTIYF
TRBV2	CASSTGQYGNSPLHF
TRBV28	CASSQPDNSYNEQFF
TRBV15	CATSRPGTGAYEQYF
TRBV7-8	CASSLALRGGVGQFF